Listed below are T cell receptor beta chains from one sample, sequenced in a study of long-term antiretroviral therapy in people with HIV. TCRdb's table, derived via immunoSEQ multiplex PCR, lists solely in-frame clones and lacks some. The table shows tens of thousands of clones, with around nine tenths occurring only once. Sequencing used unsorted PBMCs, obtained 0.6 years after starting antiretroviral therapy. The source of these receptors is a man in his sixties with HIV. CDR3s include the opening cysteine and the closing phenylalanine or tryptophan. The D gene is left open where the match is weak.

j_call d_call v_call cdr3_nt cdr3_aa
TRBJ2-7 NA TRBV7-2 TGTGCCAGCAGCTTAGTAGTGAGTACCTACGAGCAGTACTTC CASSLVVSTYEQYF
TRBJ2-3 TRBD2 TRBV7-2 TGTGCCAGCAGGTGGGGGGGTTGGCGGGGCTCAGATACGCAGTATTTT CASRWGGWRGSDTQYF
TRBJ1-2 NA TRBV19 TGTGCCAGTAGTATATCTCTGTCCCGTCCTAACTATGGCTACACCTTC CASSISLSRPNYGYTF
TRBJ2-3 TRBD2 TRBV30 TGTGCCTGGAGCGGGACTAGCGGGAGTCCAGATACGCAGTATTTT CAWSGTSGSPDTQYF
TRBJ2-7 TRBD2 TRBV10-1 TGCGCCAGCAGGGGGCAGATATCGACTAGCGGGGTAGCCGAGCAGTACTTC CASRGQISTSGVAEQYF
TRBJ2-7 TRBD1 TRBV7-9 TGTGCCAGCAGTGGGGACAGGGGCCTGTCCTCCTACGAGCAGTACTTC CASSGDRGLSSYEQYF
TRBJ2-7 TRBD1 TRBV19 TGTGCCACCTCCGGGGCAGGGGGCTCTTACGAGCAGTACTTC CATSGAGGSYEQYF
TRBJ2-5 TRBD2 TRBV18 TGTGCCAGCTCACCACGGCGACTAGCGGGTTTGCAAGAGACCCAGTACTTC CASSPRRLAGLQETQYF
TRBJ2-2 TRBD1 TRBV15 TGTGCCACCGTGAGACAGGGCTCCGGGGAGCTGTTTTTT CATVRQGSGELFF
TRBJ1-2 NA TRBV28 TGTGCCAGCAGTTTCTCAGGGACGGTCGGGAAAGGCTACACCTTC CASSFSGTVGKGYTF
TRBJ2-7 TRBD2 TRBV18 TGTGCCAGCTCGGTGAGCGGGGGGCGCCCCGTTGAGCAGTACTTC CASSVSGGRPVEQYF